Presented here are 10 T cell receptor beta chains from one specimen sequenced in a study of tissue T cells after allogeneic stem cell transplantation. The protocol was immunoSEQ multiplex PCR, while the TCRdb copy is restricted to in-frame clones and leaves out a portion. Here the sample spans a few thousand clones, 40% to 50% being singletons. Specified time point: mouse harvest day 14 after allogeneic transplant. Mouse grafts combined 10^7 T-cell-depleted bone marrow cells with 10^6 splenic CD5+ T cells. Sequencing was performed on gut tissue. The receptors were sampled from a female BALB/c mouse given C57BL/6 T cells with graft-versus-host disease after an allogeneic hematopoietic cell transplant.

As concerns this clone: Gene names are the mouse ones. The observed sequence ends 1 residue before the CDR3 terminus, with the missing tail filled in from the germline J gene. V and J are TRBV26 and TRBJ2-7, with TRBD1 matching over 7 bases. This CDR3 is built from 14 residues. The V gene's germline CDR1 is KGHPV and CDR2 FQNQEV (reference sequence). V lost 2 bases to trimming and J lost 3 bases; unmatched junction nucleotides: 4. The sequenced part of the CDR3 DNA is TGTGCCAGCAGTCTGACGGCAGGGGGCTATGAACAGTAC. Encoded protein: CASSLTAGGYEQY. In full, the CDR3 reads CASSLTAGGYEQYF.

Concerning this clone itself: Each gene name is a mouse one. The missing CDR3 end, 1 residue past where the read stops, is filled in from the germline J gene. This chain connects TRBV1 to TRBJ2-7, with 7 bases aligning to TRBD2. CDR3 length equals 15 residues. With V trimmed by 0 bases and J by 4 bases, 6 bases remained unmatched. CDR1 is NSQYPW, CDR2 LRSPGD, per germline (reference sequence). The CDR3 protein is CTCSADRWGRYEQYF. Partial CDR3 DNA: TGCACCTGCAGTGCAGATCGCTGGGGGAGGTATGAACAGTAC.

Only a few counts were recorded for this clone. Gene labels here are mouse ones. From the germline J gene comes the end of the CDR3, since the read stops 1 residue before it. The genes are TRBV12-2 and TRBJ2-7; 12 bases line up with TRBD1. Germline trimming cut 3 bases from V and 7 bases from J; bases unmatched to any gene: 9. This CDR3 comprises 15 residues. The germline gives CDR1 SGHLS, CDR2 HYDKME. CDR3 residues: CASSIWDRGRGEQYF. The CDR3 DNA, read in part, is TGTGCCAGCTCTATATGGGACAGGGGGCGCGGGGAACAGTAC.

Details on this clone: Any gene name here is a mouse gene name. CDR3 loop: CASSLRGQDTQYF. CDR3 DNA (partial): TGTGCAAGCAGCCTCCGGGGCCAAGACACCCAGTAC. The chain combines TRBV16 with TRBJ2-5, with D unresolved. The CDR3 extends 1 residue past the end of the read, so its final part is completed from the germline J gene. The CDR3 is 13 amino acids. V lost 5 bases and J lost 2, with 8 bases in between. Germline CDR1 is SGHSA and CDR2 is FRNQAP.

This clone came up a few times. Gene names and germline refer to mouse. The read is 1 residue too short to cover the CDR3 end, so that end is filled in from the germline J gene. This chain joins TRBV26 and TRBJ1-3; 7 bases fit TRBD1. The V and J ends lost 4 bases and 3 bases, in that order; junction bases with no gene match: 3. CDR1 is KGHPV, CDR2 FQNQEV, per germline (reference sequence). CDR3 length: 14 amino acids. This chain's CDR3 is CASSPDRVGNTLYF. The CDR3 DNA, read in part, is TGTGCCAGCAGTCCTGACAGGGTTGGAAATACGCTCTAT.

In this sample, this clone turned up a few times. Genes here carry mouse names. The read gets to within 1 residue of the CDR3 end, and the germline J gene fills in the rest. The J gene is TRBJ2-4, the V gene TRBV12-1, with 9 nucleotides matching TRBD2. The CDR3 is 16 residues long. CDR1 is SGHSN, CDR2 HYEKVE, per germline. V shed 0 bases and J 0 bases; nucleotides not matched to a gene: 3. The CDR3 sequence is CASSLSWGGSQNTLYF. The DNA read from the CDR3 is TGTGCCAGCTCTCTCAGCTGGGGGGGTAGTCAAAACACCTTGTAC.

Worth noting for this clone: Gene names are mouse gene names. The CDR3 sequence: CSSRPGTGHTGQLYF. The CDR3 DNA, read in part, is TGCTCCAGCAGGCCCGGGACAGGGCACACCGGGCAGCTCTAC. The rearrangement uses TRBV23 and TRBJ2-2; the table's D call, TRBD1, has no DNA check behind it. The read halts 1 residue ahead of the CDR3 end, with the missing end drawn from the germline J gene. Looked up from germline, CDR1 is KGHTA and CDR2 is FQNQQP. The CDR3 is 15 residues long.

Comment on this clone: Germline and genes here are mouse. The read ends 1 residue before the CDR3 terminus; that terminus is restored from the germline J gene. Other DNA sequences in the same sample also yield this CDR3. V usage is TRBV3 and J usage is TRBJ1-3, with a weak D call TRBD1 (5 bases). Germline V gene lookup returns CDR1 SNHLY and CDR2 FYNGKV (reference sequence). Deletions cut 2 bases from V and 0 bases from J, with 5 bases between. The CDR3 contains 14 residues. Incomplete CDR3 DNA: TGTGCCAGCAGCTTACAGGGTTCTGGAAATACGCTCTAT. Protein: CASSLQGSGNTLY. The CDR3 as a whole reads CASSLQGSGNTLYF.

This clone ranks as medium-sized. Here the gene names and germline are mouse. CDR3: CASSPGQGAETLYF. The sequenced CDR3 bases are TGTGCCAGCAGTCCGGGACAGGGAGCAGAAACGCTGTAT. The gene calls are TRBV26 and TRBJ2-3, with 9 nucleotides matching TRBD1. The sequenced fragment ends 1 residue before the CDR3 boundary, so the rest is inferred from the germline J gene. This CDR3 contains 14 residues. V was clipped by 4 bases and J by 3 bases; unmatched bases: 2. Germline-derived CDR1 and CDR2 are KGHPV and FQNQEV (reference sequence).

The table lists this clone with a few counts. Gene and germline names: mouse. From the germline J gene comes the end of the CDR3, since the read stops 1 residue before it. This chain links TRBV4 with TRBJ2-7, with 10 bases identical to TRBD2. Per the germline V gene, CDR1 is LGHDT and CDR2 is YNNKQL (reference sequence). V lost 4 bases to trimming and J lost 4 bases; unmatched junction nucleotides: 4. CDR3 size: 14 residues. The sequenced CDR3 bases are TGTGCCAGCAGCTTCGGGACTGGGGTGTATGAACAGTAC. This codes for CASSFGTGVYEQY. The full CDR3 protein reads CASSFGTGVYEQYF.